Following are 4 T cell receptor beta chains from one sample sequenced in a study of blood T cell repertoires in COVID-19. Assay used: immunoSEQ multiplex PCR; TCRdb lists only in-frame clones, some missing. The table shows about 220,000 clones, with approximately 85% occurring only once. The sample was peripheral blood. The receptor source for this set is a man aged 45-65 years who had recovered from COVID-19.

This CDR3 is CAKQGASSNEQFF. The CDR3 nucleotides are TGTGCCAAACAGGGGGCCTCTTCCAATGAGCAGTTCTTC. J is TRBJ2-1 and V is TRBV6-6, with 9 bases aligning to TRBD1. Trimming removed 10 bases from V and 6 bases from J; junction bases left unmatched: 7. CDR3 size: 13 residues. The germline gives CDR1 MNHNY, CDR2 SVGAGI (reference sequence).

This chain joins TRBV28 and TRBJ2-1; the match to TRBD1 covers 8 bases. Germline values: CDR1 MDHEN, CDR2 SYDVKM. V dropped 6 bases and J dropped 8; count of bases not matched to a gene: 6. The CDR3 is 13 amino acids. CDR3 coding DNA: TGTGCCAGCAGCGGACAGGGATTCGATGAGCAGTTCTTC. Its translation: CASSGQGFDEQFF. Supplemented by reference TRBV28 and TRBJ2-1, the full variable domain reads DVKVTQSSRYLVKRTGEKVFLECVQDMDHENMFWYRQDPGLGLRLIYFSYDVKMKEKGDIPEGYSVSREKKERFSLILESASTNQTSMYLCASSGQGFDEQFFGPGTRLTVL.

The J gene is TRBJ1-1, the V gene TRBV29-1; D ambiguous. Germline CDR1 SQVTM, CDR2 ANQGSEA. V was trimmed by 3 bases and J by 0 bases, leaving 11 bases between them. This CDR3 region has 14 residues. CDR3 protein: CSVDPPRMNTEAFF. The CDR3 bases are TGCAGCGTTGACCCGCCGCGGATGAACACTGAAGCTTTCTTT.

This rearrangement joins TRBV11-2 to TRBJ1-5, with TRBD1 matching 8 bases. The V and J ends lost 5 bases and 6 bases, in that order; junction bases with no gene match: 6. The CDR3 has 14 amino acids. Germline V gene lookup returns CDR1 SGHAT and CDR2 FQNNGV. In nucleotides, the CDR3 is TGTGCCAGCAGCCCCGGACAGGGCTTTCAGCCCCAGCATTTT. This translates into CASSPGQGFQPQHF.